This T cell receptor beta chain was sequenced during a study of T cell repertoires in cytomegalovirus infection. TCRdb itself ran the reads through MiXCR, one entry per CDR3 protein. Of approximately 630,000 distinct CDR3 sequences in the sample, 24% were seen once. The germline V gene encodes CDR1 MGHRA and CDR2 YSYEKL. The CDR3 has 15 amino acids. V shed 0 bases and J shed 0 bases, with 6 bases lying between them. The clonotype was recovered from a human donor in good health (CMV status not recorded). Some clones in this sample may be carry-over from other donors' samples. The sequenced material came from CD8+ T cells from PBMCs. The chain employs TRBV4-1 and TRBJ1-3; D is perhaps TRBD1 (6 bases). The CDR3 spells CASSQEDSSGNTIYF. CDR3 sequence (DNA): TGCGCCAGCAGCCAAGAGGACAGCTCTGGAAACACCATATATTTT.